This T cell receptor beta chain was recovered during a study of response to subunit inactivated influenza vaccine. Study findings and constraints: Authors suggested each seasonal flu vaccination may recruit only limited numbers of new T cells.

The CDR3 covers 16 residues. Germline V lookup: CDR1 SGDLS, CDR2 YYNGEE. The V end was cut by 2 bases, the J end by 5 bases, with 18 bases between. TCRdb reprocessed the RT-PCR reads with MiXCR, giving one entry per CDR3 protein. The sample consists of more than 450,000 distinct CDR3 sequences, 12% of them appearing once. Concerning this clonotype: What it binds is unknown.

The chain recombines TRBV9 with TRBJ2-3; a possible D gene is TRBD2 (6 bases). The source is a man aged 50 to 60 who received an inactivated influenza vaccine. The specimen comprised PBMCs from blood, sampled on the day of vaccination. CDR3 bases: TGTGCCAGCAGCGTCGGCCCGACCGGCGGGGTAGATACGCAGTATTTT. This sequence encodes CASSVGPTGGVDTQYF.